These T cell receptor beta chains were read from a single sample in a study of control samples from healthy donors and cancer patients. TCRdb keeps only in-frame clones here, not all; method: immunoSEQ multiplex PCR. The sample has 90,000 to 140,000 clones, around 82% seen once. Specimen: blood. These receptors were collected from a woman aged 50 to 60 in good health. CDR3s include the opening cysteine and the closing phenylalanine or tryptophan. The D gene is left open where the match is weak. Some rows mark clone size as missing; the rest say once, few, many or name a class of expanded clone.

>.|.|TRBV27|TRBJ1-2
CASSLRSAGKGYGYTF
TGTGCCAGCAGTTTGAGGTCGGCGGGGAAGGGCTATGGCTACACCTTC
>.|.|TRBV20-1|TRBJ2-7
CSAGMGLEQYF
TGCAGTGCGGGGATGGGGCTCGAGCAGTACTTC
>.|.|TRBV18|TRBJ2-6
CASSQDRGGGANVLTF
TGTGCCAGCTCACAAGACCGAGGGGGTGGGGCCAACGTCCTGACTTTC
>.|once|TRBV28|TRBJ2-2
CASSQGGTSNTGELFF
TGTGCCAGCAGTCAGGGGGGCACTTCGAACACCGGGGAGCTGTTTTTT
>TRBD1|.|TRBV29-1|TRBJ2-2
CSVGQGANTGELFF
TGCAGCGTGGGACAGGGGGCGAACACCGGGGAGCTGTTTTTT
>.|.|TRBV6-5|TRBJ2-5
CASSYFGGALVETQYF
TGTGCCAGCAGTTACTTCGGAGGGGCGCTAGTTGAGACCCAGTACTTC
>TRBD1|.|TRBV6-5|TRBJ1-6
CASSYQGAYSPLHF
TGTGCCAGCAGTTATCAGGGGGCATATTCACCCCTCCACTTT
>TRBD1|.|TRBV12-3/TRBV12-4|TRBJ1-5
CASSLDRVQPQHF
TGTGCCAGCAGTTTGGACAGGGTCCAGCCCCAGCATTTT
>TRBD1|once|TRBV5-1|TRBJ2-5
CASSGTASLETQYF
TGCGCCAGCAGCGGGACAGCTAGTTTGGAGACCCAGTACTTC
>.|.|TRBV10-2|TRBJ2-2
CASRATNTGELFF
TGCGCCAGCAGAGCGACTAACACCGGGGAGCTGTTTTTT
>.|.|TRBV6-5|TRBJ1-1
CASTSPRRGGTEAFF
TGTGCCAGCACCTCCCCCCGCAGGGGAGGAACTGAAGCTTTCTTT
>.|.|TRBV7-2|TRBJ2-6
CASSIPVEANVLTF
TGTGCCAGCAGCATACCTGTCGAGGCCAACGTCCTGACTTTC
>TRBD1|few|TRBV7-3|TRBJ1-4
CASSKGAGEKLFF
TGTGCCAGCAGCAAGGGGGCGGGTGAAAAACTGTTTTTT
>.|few|TRBV12-3/TRBV12-4|TRBJ2-2
CASSLSRAGELFF
TGTGCCAGCAGTTTAAGTCGGGCCGGGGAGCTGTTTTTT
>TRBD2|.|TRBV27|TRBJ2-2
CASSLELAGLLFF
TGTGCCAGCAGTTTGGAGCTAGCGGGATTGCTGTTTTTT
>.|.|TRBV24-1|TRBJ2-2
CATSDPTRDSIPLTNTGELFF
TGTGCCACCAGTGACCCTACCCGGGACTCCATACCCCTTACTAACACCGGGGAGCTGTTTTTT
>TRBD1|.|TRBV5-5|TRBJ1-4
CASSTGTGLEKLFF
TGTGCCAGCAGCACCGGGACAGGTCTGGAAAAACTGTTTTTT
>.|.|TRBV28|TRBJ1-1
CASSLGGWSPNTEAFF
TGTGCCAGCAGTTTAGGCGGGTGGAGTCCGAACACTGAAGCTTTCTTT
>.|.|TRBV28|TRBJ1-2
CASSPAGLNYGYTF
TGTGCCAGCAGCCCGGCGGGACTCAACTATGGCTACACCTTC
>TRBD2|.|TRBV10-3|TRBJ2-7
CAINPGGGDYEQYF
TGTGCCATCAATCCCGGGGGAGGGGACTACGAGCAGTACTTC
>TRBD2|.|TRBV7-9|TRBJ2-1
CASSRRGGPYNEQFF
TGTGCCAGCAGCCGGCGGGGGGGCCCCTACAATGAGCAGTTCTTC
>TRBD1|.|TRBV5-1|TRBJ2-7
CASSLYGAGGPYEQYF
TGCGCCAGCAGCTTGTATGGGGCAGGGGGCCCCTACGAGCAGTACTTC
>.|.|TRBV25-1|TRBJ1-6
CASSEGRYSYNSPLHF
TGTGCCAGCAGTGAAGGGAGGTACTCCTATAATTCACCCCTCCACTTT
>.|.|TRBV7-3|TRBJ2-2
CASSSRARNTGELFF
TGTGCCAGCAGCTCTCGTGCCAGGAACACCGGGGAGCTGTTTTTT
>.|.|TRBV6-4|TRBJ1-4
CASRDFGRPTNEKLFF
TGTGCCAGCAGAGATTTTGGACGGCCTACTAATGAAAAACTGTTTTTT
>TRBD1|.|TRBV30|TRBJ2-5
CAWGGQGMLETQYF
TGTGCCTGGGGGGGACAGGGAATGTTAGAGACCCAGTACTTC
>.|.|TRBV4-2|TRBJ2-5
CASSQDLGLETQYF
TGTGCCAGCAGCCAAGATTTAGGGCTGGAGACCCAGTACTTC
>.|.|TRBV28|TRBJ1-3
CASIRSSGNTIYF
TGTGCCAGTATACGGTCCTCTGGAAACACCATATATTTT
>TRBD1|few|TRBV5-6|TRBJ2-3
CASSLGTGRSADTQYF
TGTGCCAGCAGCTTGGGGACAGGGAGGTCGGCAGATACGCAGTATTTT
>.|.|TRBV27|TRBJ1-6
CASSPAIGSPLHF
TGTGCCAGCAGCCCCGCTATAGGGTCACCCCTCCACTTT
>.|.|TRBV12-3/TRBV12-4|TRBJ2-3
CASRLTTDTQYF
TGTGCCAGCAGATTAACCACAGATACGCAGTATTTT
>.|.|TRBV19|TRBJ1-5
CASRRWGDSNQPQHF
TGTGCCAGTAGGCGGTGGGGGGATAGCAATCAGCCCCAGCATTTT
>.|.|TRBV28|TRBJ1-6
CASSLARYNSPLHF
TGTGCCAGCAGTTTGGCACGGTATAATTCACCCCTCCACTTT
>.|.|TRBV7-3|TRBJ2-3
CASSSEEGGTDTQYF
TGTGCCAGCAGCTCTGAGGAAGGGGGCACAGATACGCAGTATTTT
>.|.|TRBV7-2|TRBJ1-5
CASSLRANSNQPQHF
TGTGCCAGCAGCTTACGGGCTAATAGCAATCAGCCCCAGCATTTT
>TRBD1|.|TRBV28|TRBJ1-5
CASSYRVGQGGQPQHF
TGTGCCAGCAGTTACCGCGTTGGACAGGGCGGCCAGCCCCAGCATTTT
>.|few|TRBV7-2|TRBJ1-5
CASSLVPGINQPQHF
TGTGCCAGCAGCTTAGTTCCTGGGATCAATCAGCCCCAGCATTTT
>TRBD1|.|TRBV18|TRBJ2-7
CASSLRQGTYEQYF
TGTGCCAGCTCACTCCGACAGGGAACCTACGAGCAGTACTTC
>.|.|TRBV6-2/TRBV6-3|TRBJ1-5
CASSPFGSSNQPQHF
TGTGCCAGCAGTCCCTTTGGGAGTAGCAATCAGCCCCAGCATTTT
>.|once|TRBV7-8|TRBJ2-5
CASSQDDPLGATQYF
TGTGCCAGCAGCCAAGATGACCCCCTAGGGGCGACCCAGTACTTC
>TRBD1|.|TRBV5-6|TRBJ2-7
CASTRDRRNSYEQYF
TGTGCCAGCACCAGGGACAGAAGGAACTCCTACGAGCAGTACTTC
>TRBD2|.|TRBV4-1|TRBJ2-3
CASSQDGAGGNTDTQYF
TGCGCCAGCAGCCAAGATGGGGCGGGGGGGAACACAGATACGCAGTATTTT
>TRBD2|.|TRBV7-3|TRBJ2-5
CASSGSGGSGTQYF
TGTGCCAGCAGCGGGAGCGGGGGGTCGGGGACCCAGTACTTC
>TRBD1|.|TRBV28|TRBJ2-3
CASSGGAYTDTQYF
TGTGCCAGCTCAGGGGGAGCTTACACAGATACGCAGTATTTT
>.|.|TRBV19|TRBJ2-7
CASSIPGSPYEQYF
TGTGCCAGTAGTATTCCCGGGAGCCCCTACGAGCAGTACTTC
>.|.|TRBV6-5|TRBJ1-1
CASRYAGGVEAFF
TGTGCCAGCAGATACGCCGGAGGGGTAGAAGCTTTCTTT